This T cell receptor (beta chain) derives from a study of T cells after yellow fever vaccination. Whole-study findings and limits: Secondary responses were weaker yet peaked faster, day 5 versus 15. Re-detected after boosting: most primary clones, 96% of CD4 and roughly 90% of CD8. Clonotype sharing between CD4 and CD8 compartments was small.

Trimming took off 1 base at V and 4 bases at J, with 13 bases between the two ends. The CDR3 extends over 15 amino acids. CDR1 is KGHSH and CDR2 is LQKENI in the germline V gene. This clonotype was seen more than once but under ten times. Its antigen is as yet unknown. UMIs and a universal primer site were added when TCR cDNA was made by 5'RACE template switching. TCRdb reprocessed the 5' RACE reads via MiXCR and lists one record per CDR3 protein. The profile covers 300,000 to 400,000 distinct CDR3 sequences, with about 11% appearing a single time and 3% to 3.5% taken by the ten largest. This specimen consisted of CD4+ T cells sorted from PBMCs, obtained 45 days after the yellow fever booster vaccination. The receptor comes from a man between 18 and 29 years old who received the YFV17D yellow fever vaccine. The chain couples TRBV18 to TRBJ1-1; tentative D call: TRBD1 (5 bases). CDR3 sequence reads: CASSPQETASTEAFF. As DNA, the CDR3 is TGTGCCAGCTCACCACAGGAGACAGCGTCCACTGAAGCTTTCTTT.